These T cell receptor beta chains were read from a single sample in a study of blood T cell repertoires in COVID-19. The repertoire was sequenced with immunoSEQ multiplex PCR; TCRdb's copy has only in-frame clones and lacks some. The sample gives about 260,000 clones, around 90% of which show up once; 2.5% to 3% is in the top ten. The specimen was PBMCs or T cells enriched from blood (not recorded which). The receptors derive from a man in his forties or fifties who had been exposed to COVID-19. Both conserved end residues are part of each CDR3. D genes are given only for firm matches. Not every row has a clone size; where given, it reads once, few, many or a size class.

V gene	clone size	D gene	J gene	CDR3 DNA	CDR3 protein
TRBV9	.	.	TRBJ1-5	TGTGCCAGCAGCTCAGGGGATAGCAATCAGCCCCAGCATTTT	CASSSGDSNQPQHF
TRBV7-2	.	.	TRBJ2-1	TGTGCCAGCAGCCCCCAGACTAGAGATGAGCAGTTCTTC	CASSPQTRDEQFF
TRBV7-2	.	.	TRBJ2-7	TGTGCCAGCAGCTTAAGTCTTAGGAGCTCCTACGAGCAGTACTTC	CASSLSLRSSYEQYF
TRBV5-4	few	TRBD1	TRBJ2-7	TGTGCCAGCAGCTTGGAAGTCTATAACAGGGGGTCAACGGTAAGCGAGCAGTACTTC	CASSLEVYNRGSTVSEQYF
TRBV4-2	.	TRBD2	TRBJ2-7	TGTGCCAGCAGCCAAGATAGGGTAGCGGGAGTTCTAAACGAGCAGTACTTC	CASSQDRVAGVLNEQYF
TRBV27	.	.	TRBJ1-2	TGTGCCAGCAGTCCGGGGGGGGAAGGCTACACCTTC	CASSPGGEGYTF
TRBV16	once	TRBD1	TRBJ1-2	TGTGCCAGCAGCCAACTGGGGACAGGAGATCACTATGGCTACACCTTC	CASSQLGTGDHYGYTF
TRBV18	.	.	TRBJ2-2	TGTGCCAGCTCACCACTTAGGAGTTCGAACACCGGGGAGCTGTTTTTT	CASSPLRSSNTGELFF
TRBV28	.	.	TRBJ2-1	TGTGCCAGCAGTTTAGACGTGGGGCGAAATGAGCAGTTCTTC	CASSLDVGRNEQFF
TRBV28	.	.	TRBJ2-7	TGTGCCAGCACGAGCCAGGGTTACGAGCAGTACTTC	CASTSQGYEQYF
TRBV28	few	.	TRBJ1-5	TGTGCCAGCCGCGGACAGCGCAATCAGCCCCAGCATTTT	CASRGQRNQPQHF
TRBV7-9	.	.	TRBJ1-5	TGTGCCAGCAGCCGCGGGACCCCGGGCGACCAGCCCCAGCATTTT	CASSRGTPGDQPQHF
TRBV15	.	TRBD2	TRBJ2-1	TGTGCCACCAGCCCCAGGACTAGCGGCCCCTCGGGTGAGCAGTTCTTC	CATSPRTSGPSGEQFF
TRBV6-5	.	TRBD1	TRBJ2-3	TGTGCCAGCAGTAACACCGGGACAGTCACAGATACGCAGTATTTT	CASSNTGTVTDTQYF
TRBV5-6	.	TRBD1	TRBJ2-2	TGTGCCAGCAGCTTGGTGGGACAGTACACCGGGGAGCTGTTTTTT	CASSLVGQYTGELFF
TRBV7-2	.	.	TRBJ1-6	TGTGCCAGCAGCCTCGGCGGGATAGGAGCCGATATCATTTCACCCCTCCACTTT	CASSLGGIGADIISPLHF
TRBV7-9	many	.	TRBJ2-1	TGTGCCAGCAGCTCCCCTTCAAAAGGGAGGACCCAGGGAAACAATGAGCAGTTCTTC	CASSSPSKGRTQGNNEQFF
TRBV6-1	once	TRBD1	TRBJ1-1	TGTGCCAGCAGTGGACCCGGGACAGGGATTTTGAACACTGAAGCTTTCTTT	CASSGPGTGILNTEAFF
TRBV27	.	.	TRBJ1-5	TGTGCCAGCAAGACCGATCCGGCAGGGGATCAGCCCCAGCATTTT	CASKTDPAGDQPQHF
TRBV28	.	.	TRBJ2-2	TGTGCCAGCAATGAAGGGGCAAGGACCGGGGAGCTGTTTTTT	CASNEGARTGELFF
TRBV12-3/TRBV12-4	.	.	TRBJ2-1	TGTGCCAGCAGTTTACAGGGTTTCAATGAGCAGTTCTTC	CASSLQGFNEQFF
TRBV2	once	.	TRBJ1-5	TGTGCCAGCAGTGAGTCCTTTAGCAATCAGCCCCAGCATTTT	CASSESFSNQPQHF
TRBV5-6	.	TRBD2	TRBJ2-7	TGTGCCAGCAGCTTATTAGGAGCGGGGGACTACGAGCAGTACTTC	CASSLLGAGDYEQYF
TRBV6-5	.	TRBD1	TRBJ1-6	TGTGCCAGCAGTTCGGCCAGGGGGGAATCACCCCTCCACTTT	CASSSARGESPLHF
TRBV7-9	.	.	TRBJ1-4	TGTGCCAGCAGCTCAACAGGGAAAGGGAATGAAAAACTGTTTTTT	CASSSTGKGNEKLFF
TRBV25-1	.	.	TRBJ2-2	TGTGCCAGCGGAACAGGGATCGGGGAGCTGTTTTTT	CASGTGIGELFF
TRBV19	.	TRBD1	TRBJ1-2	TGTGCCAGTAGTATTCTTCCGGGACAGGGGGCTGGTGGCTACACCTTC	CASSILPGQGAGGYTF
TRBV11-2	.	.	TRBJ1-1	TGTGCCAGCAGCTTAGAGTACCAGGAGAACACTGAAGCTTTCTTT	CASSLEYQENTEAFF
TRBV18	.	.	TRBJ2-1	TGTGCCAGCTCACCGAGTGAGCTGGGGGCGGGCTCCTACAATGAGCAGTTCTTC	CASSPSELGAGSYNEQFF
TRBV27	.	.	TRBJ1-5	TGTGCCAGCAGTTTTTTTCCGAATCAGCCCCAGCATTTT	CASSFFPNQPQHF
TRBV28	.	.	TRBJ2-2	TGTGCCAGCAGGCTACTAGCTCCTTCACACACCGGGGAGCTGTTTTTT	CASRLLAPSHTGELFF
TRBV11-2	.	TRBD2	TRBJ2-1	TGTGCCAGCAGCTTATTTCTGCCGGGACTAGCCCCCAATGAGCAGTTCTTC	CASSLFLPGLAPNEQFF
TRBV5-4	.	TRBD2	TRBJ2-1	TGTGCCAGCAGCGGACTAGCGGGAGAGTGGGTTGAGCAGTTCTTC	CASSGLAGEWVEQFF
TRBV24-1	.	TRBD1	TRBJ2-2	TGTGCCACCAGTGGTCAGGGGGCAAGGTTAAGCACCGGGGAGCTGTTTTTT	CATSGQGARLSTGELFF
TRBV9	once	.	TRBJ1-1	TGTGCCAGCAGCGTAGCCGGGGATATGAACACTGAAGCTTTCTTT	CASSVAGDMNTEAFF
TRBV27	.	.	TRBJ2-7	TGTGCCAGCAGTCAAAGCCCCTACGAGCAGTACTTC	CASSQSPYEQYF
TRBV7-2	.	.	TRBJ2-5	TGTGCCAGCAGCTTAATACAGGGAGAGACCCAGTACTTC	CASSLIQGETQYF
TRBV12-3/TRBV12-4	.	.	TRBJ1-5	TGTGCCAGCAGTTTAACAGAGAATCAGCCCCAGCATTTT	CASSLTENQPQHF
TRBV3-1/TRBV3-2	.	TRBD1	TRBJ1-5	TGTGCCAGCAGCCGAGCAGGGGGCGATCAGCCCCAGCATTTT	CASSRAGGDQPQHF
TRBV20-1	.	.	TRBJ2-5	TGCAGTGCTAAGGGGGAGACCCAGTACTTC	CSAKGETQYF
TRBV10-3	.	.	TRBJ1-6	TGTGCCATCAGTGAGTCGAAGGGGCTAACCCAGAATTCACCCCTCCACTTT	CAISESKGLTQNSPLHF
TRBV28	few	TRBD1	TRBJ1-2	TGTGCCAGCAAACCGGGGACAGGGGGCAAAGAGGGCTATGGCTACACCTTC	CASKPGTGGKEGYGYTF
TRBV28	.	TRBD1	TRBJ1-1	TGTGCCAGCAGTCCATGGGACAGTATCACTGAAGCTTTCTTT	CASSPWDSITEAFF
TRBV7-2	.	TRBD2	TRBJ2-1	TGTGCCAGCAGCCCAGTTGGCCTTAGCGGGAGGGCCGATGAGCAGTTCTTC	CASSPVGLSGRADEQFF
TRBV28	.	TRBD2	TRBJ2-7	TGTGCCAGCAGGTCACTATATGCGGGAGAAGCCTTTGGAGAGCAGTACTTC	CASRSLYAGEAFGEQYF
TRBV14	.	.	TRBJ2-7	TGTGCCAGCAGCCAAGCAACTAGAAGCTCCTACGAGCAGTACTTC	CASSQATRSSYEQYF
TRBV10-2	.	.	TRBJ1-2	TGCGCCAGCAGTGCGGCGGGATCCTTTAACTATGGCTACACCTTC	CASSAAGSFNYGYTF
TRBV5-1	.	TRBD2	TRBJ2-7	TGCGCCAGCAGCGTGGGACTAGCGGGACATCCCAGCTCCTACGAGCAGTACTTC	CASSVGLAGHPSSYEQYF
TRBV30	.	.	TRBJ1-2	TGTGCCGCCCTGAGCAATAACTATGGCTACACCTTC	CAALSNNYGYTF
TRBV27	.	TRBD1	TRBJ1-1	TGTGCCAGCAGTCCTCTTCGGGGACAGGGGGCTTCTGAAGCTTTCTTT	CASSPLRGQGASEAFF
TRBV7-9	.	.	TRBJ1-1	TGTGCCACCACCAAAGAGTACGGGGAGGGTTCGAACACTGAAGCTTTCTTT	CATTKEYGEGSNTEAFF
TRBV6-5	.	TRBD2	TRBJ2-7	TGTGCCAGCAGGTATAGTAGCGGGAGTGAACACGAGCAGTACTTC	CASRYSSGSEHEQYF